Listed here are 20 T cell receptor beta chains from one sample, sequenced in a study of blood T cell repertoires in COVID-19. Clones were read by immunoSEQ multiplex PCR, and TCRdb kept only the in-frame ones, dropping some. The repertoire holds around 150,000 clones, about 87% seen once, with less than 5% in the top ten. Sequenced: peripheral blood. Receptor source: a woman aged 60-75 years who had recovered from COVID-19.

The chain links TRBV11-2 to TRBJ2-7; D gene ambiguous. CDR3 size: 15 residues. V was cut by 0 bases and J by 0 bases, with 9 bases left in between. CDR1 and CDR2 from the germline V gene are SGHAT and FQNNGV. The CDR3 DNA follows: TGTGCCAGCAGCTTAGATCTCGGGTTCTCCTACGAGCAGTACTTC. It codes for CASSLDLGFSYEQYF.

This rearrangement joins TRBV5-1 to TRBJ2-3; 9 bases agree with TRBD2. The CDR3 contains 15 residues. CDR1 is SGHRS, CDR2 YFSETQ, per germline. V shed 5 bases, J shed 2 bases, and the junction held 6 bases outside the gene matches. CDR3 protein: CASRQGLAPTDTQYF. CDR3 in DNA: TGCGCCAGCAGACAGGGACTAGCCCCCACAGATACGCAGTATTTT.

The CDR3: CASSFSGDGVGQPQHF. DNA for the CDR3: TGTGCCAGCAGCTTCTCAGGGGACGGGGTCGGTCAGCCCCAGCATTTT. The chain links TRBV5-4 to TRBJ1-5; tentative D call: TRBD1 (6 bases). CDR3 length: 16 residues. Germline-derived CDR1 and CDR2 are SGHNT and YYREEE (reference sequence). V lost 2 bases to trimming and J lost 6 bases, with 18 bases between them. Supplemented by reference TRBV5-4 and TRBJ1-5, the full variable domain reads ETGVTQSPTHLIKTRGQQVTLRCSSQSGHNTVSWYQQALGQGPQFIFQYYREEENGRGNFPPRFSGLQFPNYSSELNVNALELDDSALYLCASSFSGDGVGQPQHFGDGTRLSIL.

The rearrangement joins TRBV7-3 to TRBJ2-1; 8 bases agree with TRBD2. V lost 2 bases, J lost 9 bases, and 0 bases stayed unmatched. CDR1 is SGHTA, CDR2 FQGTGA, per germline. The CDR3 extends over 12 amino acids. CDR3 nucleotide sequence: TGTGCCAGCAGCTTACTAGCGGGTGAGCAGTTCTTC. This translates into CASSLLAGEQFF.

The J gene is TRBJ2-5, the V gene TRBV9, with D possibly TRBD2 on 6 matching bases. Germline V CDR1 and CDR2: SGDLS, YYNGEE. The length of the CDR3 is 16 residues. V lost 4 bases and J lost 5, with 21 bases in between. CDR3 in amino acids: CASSPRGLAPEETQYF. CDR3 in DNA: TGTGCCAGCAGCCCCCGAGGGCTAGCGCCTGAGGAGACCCAGTACTTC.

V is TRBV5-6 and J is TRBJ2-1, with D possibly TRBD1 on 6 matching bases. Germline V gives CDR1 SGHDT, CDR2 YYEEEE. The CDR3 length is 15 residues. V was pared by 0 bases and J by 4 bases, with 11 bases between. In nucleotides, the CDR3 is TGTGCCAGCAGCTTGGTGGGGGCCGAGTACAATGAGCAGTTCTTC. Translated: CASSLVGAEYNEQFF.

CDR3 amino acids: CASIRGAVNGYTF. DNA for the CDR3: TGTGCCAGCATTAGGGGCGCGGTTAATGGCTACACCTTC. The chain recombines TRBV2 with TRBJ1-2; possibly TRBD1 for D (5 bases). The germline V gene has CDR1 SNHLY and CDR2 FYNNEI. This CDR3 spans 13 amino acids. The V and J ends lost 7 bases and 6 bases respectively, with 15 bases between them. Together with reference TRBV2 and TRBJ1-2, the CDR3 gives the full variable domain: EPEVTQTPSHQVTQMGQEVILRCVPISNHLYFYWYRQILGQKVEFLVSFYNNEISEKSEIFDDQFSVERPDGSNFTLKIRSTKLEDSAMYFCASIRGAVNGYTFGSGTRLTVV.

This rearrangement joins TRBV2 to TRBJ2-3; D gene uncertain. The CDR3 totals 14 residues. Trimming removed 6 bases from V and 3 bases from J, with 13 bases in between. In germline, CDR1 is SNHLY, CDR2 FYNNEI. The CDR3 bases are TGTGCCAGCAGGAGTGCGTTAAGTACAGATACGCAGTATTTT. Protein sequence: CASRSALSTDTQYF.

The J gene is TRBJ1-2, the V gene TRBV3-1 (or the pseudogene TRBV3-2); D call uncertain. The ends were cut back, 0 bases at V and 2 bases at J, with 7 bases in the middle. Germline V gives CDR1 LGHDT, CDR2 YNNKEL (reference sequence). CDR3 length: 14 amino acids. The CDR3 is CASSQDLLNYGYTF. The CDR3 DNA follows: TGTGCCAGCAGCCAAGATCTACTGAACTATGGCTACACCTTC.

The chain uses TRBV27 and TRBJ1-2, with 8 bases matching TRBD1. The length of the CDR3 is 16 residues. From germline, CDR1 is MNHEY and CDR2 SMNVEV (reference sequence). V dropped 5 bases and J dropped 5; count of bases not matched to a gene: 13. The CDR3 sequence is CASSQLPGTGLYGYTF. As DNA, the CDR3 is TGTGCCAGCAGTCAACTACCAGGGACAGGATTATATGGCTACACCTTC.

V gene TRBV7-6 combines with J gene TRBJ1-6; 9 bases map to TRBD1. Germline V gene data show CDR1 as SGHVS and CDR2 as FNYEAQ. CDR3 length equals 16 residues. Losses at the gene ends were 5 bases for V and 9 bases for J; bases not matched to a gene: 11. This chain's CDR3 is CASSSSRGTGSSPLHF. The CDR3 DNA is TGTGCCAGCAGCAGCTCCCGCGGGACAGGGTCTTCACCCCTCCACTTT.

This chain links TRBV5-1 with TRBJ2-2; TRBD1 matches 8 bases. Per germline, CDR1 SGHRS and CDR2 YFSETQ. The CDR3 is 15 amino acids. J gave up 6 bases and V 4 bases, and 8 bases lay outside the gene matches. The CDR3 DNA sequence: TGCGCCAGCAGCGGAGGACAGGGTATTCCCGGGGAGCTGTTTTTT. It encodes CASSGGQGIPGELFF.

The rearrangement joins TRBV24-1 to TRBJ2-2, with 7 positions matching TRBD1. Germline CDR1 and CDR2: KGHDR and SFDVKD. V lost 2 bases, J lost 0 bases, and 5 bases stayed unmatched. The CDR3 length is 17 residues. DNA for the CDR3: TGTGCCACCAGTGATTCGGAAGGGACAGCGAACACCGGGGAGCTGTTTTTT. This translates into CATSDSEGTANTGELFF.

V usage is TRBV7-3 and J usage is TRBJ2-5; TRBD2 is a possible D gene (5 bases). The V and J ends lost 0 bases and 5 bases respectively, with 13 bases between them. The length of the CDR3 is 15 residues. Germline V CDR1 and CDR2: SGHTA, FQGTGA. CDR3 loop: CASSLTGARRETQYF. Written as DNA, the CDR3 is TGTGCCAGCAGCTTAACGGGAGCTAGAAGGGAGACCCAGTACTTC.

The gene calls are TRBV7-9 and TRBJ1-1; 7 bases fit TRBD1. Unmatched junction bases numbered 6, after V lost 5 bases and J lost 6 bases. The germline V gene has CDR1 SEHNR and CDR2 FQNEAQ (reference sequence). This CDR3 is built from 13 residues. For the CDR3, the DNA is TGTGCCAGCAGCCTACAGGGGCGGGCTGAAGCTTTCTTT. Translated: CASSLQGRAEAFF.

The chain's CDR3 is CASSVRLSGELFF. The CDR3 nucleotides read TGCGCCAGCAGCGTGAGGCTATCCGGGGAGCTGTTTTTT. V and J are TRBV5-1 and TRBJ2-2; unclear D gene. Trimming left V 4 bases short and J 6 bases short, with 10 bases between. CDR1 and CDR2 from the germline V gene are SGHRS and YFSETQ. The CDR3 is 13 residues long. Full variable domain (missing parts from reference TRBV5-1 and TRBJ2-2): KAGVTQTPRYLIKTRGQQVTLSCSPISGHRSVSWYQQTPGQGLQFLFEYFSETQRNKGNFPGRFSGRQFSNSRSEMNVSTLELGDSALYLCASSVRLSGELFFGEGSRLTVL.

This clone appeared a few times. The genes are TRBV4-1 and TRBJ2-7, with 11 bases that match TRBD2. V dropped 0 bases and J dropped 11; count of bases not matched to a gene: 9. The CDR3 totals 15 residues. Germline assignment: CDR1 MGHRA and CDR2 YSYEKL. The CDR3 loop is CASSQEASGGYPEYF. As DNA, the CDR3 is TGCGCCAGCAGCCAAGAAGCTAGCGGGGGGTACCCCGAGTACTTC.

The J gene is TRBJ1-5, the V gene TRBV11-2, with D uncertain. The CDR3 extends over 13 amino acids. Germline loops: CDR1 SGHAT, CDR2 FQNNGV. Trimming pared 0 bases from V and 10 bases from J, leaving 10 bases between. The CDR3 loop is CASSLDRHSPQHF. In DNA, the CDR3 is TGTGCCAGCAGCTTAGATAGGCACAGTCCCCAGCATTTT.

The chain carries TRBV19 and TRBJ2-6; D may be TRBD1 (6 bases). V lost 6 bases and J 0 bases, leaving 9 bases between the germline ends. The CDR3 contains 15 residues. The V gene's germline CDR1 is LNHDA and CDR2 SQIVND (reference sequence). For the CDR3, the DNA is TGTGCCAGTAGGGCCAGGGGCTCTGGGGCCAACGTCCTGACTTTC. Encoded protein: CASRARGSGANVLTF.

The chain carries TRBV3-1 (or the pseudogene TRBV3-2) and TRBJ2-1, with 7 positions matching TRBD1. The junction had 8 bases not matched to a gene; V was cut back by 1 base and J by 5 bases. This CDR3 spans 16 amino acids. In germline, CDR1 is LGHDT, CDR2 YNNKEL (reference sequence). The CDR3 DNA reads TGTGCCAGCAGCCAAGGTCAGACAGGGAAGGACAATGAGCAGTTCTTC. As protein: CASSQGQTGKDNEQFF.